This TCR beta chain was captured in a study of STAT3 mutations in large granular lymphocyte leukemia. Study overall: Among longitudinally sequenced T-LGLL patients, roughly half had canonical activating STAT3 mutations detected. The study, taken as a whole, reports: After therapy, about 30% of the 18 patients switched clonotypes, all new clones STAT3 wild type. In several patients, dominant TCR clone burden exceeded STAT3 mutant burden, suggesting STAT3 mutation arose secondarily. Sampling intervals varied between patients and samples. Every T-LGLL patient had at least one immunodominant TCRbeta clonotype.

Profiled with immunoSEQ multiplex PCR; TCRdb holds only in-frame clones, not every one. The sample holds around 13,000 clones; 90% are singletons and the top ten take 33%. As concerns this clone: Its antigen is unidentified.

This CDR3 has 16 residues. With 4 bases removed from V and 2 bases from J, the gap between germline ends came to 16 bases. Germline V gene sequence: CDR1 LNHDA, CDR2 SQIVND (reference sequence). This clonotype was obtained from a man aged 35 to 55 with T-cell large granular lymphocyte leukemia. Some clones in this sample may be carry-over from other donors' samples. The sample was peripheral blood mononuclear cells. The V call is TRBV19, the J call TRBJ2-3; perhaps TRBD1 as D (6 bases). The CDR3 DNA follows: TGTGCCAGTAGTACAGGGGAAAGCCACTCCACAGATACGCAGTATTTT. Translation gives CASSTGESHSTDTQYF.